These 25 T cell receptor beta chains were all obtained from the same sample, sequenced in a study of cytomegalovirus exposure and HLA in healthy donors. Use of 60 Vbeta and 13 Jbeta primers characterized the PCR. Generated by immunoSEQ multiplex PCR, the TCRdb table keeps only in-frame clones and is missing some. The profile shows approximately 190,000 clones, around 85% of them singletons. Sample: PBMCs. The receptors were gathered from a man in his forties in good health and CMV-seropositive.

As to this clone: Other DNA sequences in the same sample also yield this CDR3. CDR3 in amino acids: CARSPPRAGPDTEAFF. CDR3 DNA sequence: TGTGCCAGAAGCCCTCCTAGGGCGGGACCGGACACTGAAGCTTTCTTT. This sequence joins TRBV5-3 and TRBJ1-1; TRBD1 is a possible D gene (5 bases). TRBV5-3 is known as an ORF, though its function is uncertain. This CDR3 is built from 16 residues. V gave up 4 bases and J gave up 3 bases, with 19 bases separating them.

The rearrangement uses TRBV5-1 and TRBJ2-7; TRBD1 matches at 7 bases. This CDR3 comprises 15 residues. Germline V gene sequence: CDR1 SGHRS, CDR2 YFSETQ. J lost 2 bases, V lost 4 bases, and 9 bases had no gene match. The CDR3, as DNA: TGCGCCAGCAGCCGACCGACAGGGACGGCCTACGAGCAGTACTTC. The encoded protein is CASSRPTGTAYEQYF.

CDR3 sequence (DNA): TGTGCCAGCAGTAGGGACATAGACTATGGCTACACCTTC. It codes for CASSRDIDYGYTF. This rearrangement joins TRBV27 to TRBJ1-2, with a tentative D call TRBD1 (6 bases). The CDR3 is 13 residues long. V was shortened by 5 bases and J by 3 bases, with 10 bases between the two germline ends. Germline assignment: CDR1 MNHEY and CDR2 SMNVEV (reference sequence).

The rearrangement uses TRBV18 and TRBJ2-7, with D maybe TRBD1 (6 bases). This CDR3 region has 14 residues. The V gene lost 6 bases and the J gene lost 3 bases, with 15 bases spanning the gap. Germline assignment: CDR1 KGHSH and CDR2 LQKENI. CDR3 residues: CASSIQGLGYEQYF. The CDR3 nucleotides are TGTGCCAGCTCTATTCAGGGGTTGGGCTACGAGCAGTACTTC. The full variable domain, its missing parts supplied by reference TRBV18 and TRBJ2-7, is NAGVMQNPRHLVRRRGQEARLRCSPMKGHSHVYWYRQLPEEGLKFMVYLQKENIIDESGMPKERFSAEFPKEGPSILRIQQVVRGDSAAYFCASSIQGLGYEQYFGPGTRLTVT.

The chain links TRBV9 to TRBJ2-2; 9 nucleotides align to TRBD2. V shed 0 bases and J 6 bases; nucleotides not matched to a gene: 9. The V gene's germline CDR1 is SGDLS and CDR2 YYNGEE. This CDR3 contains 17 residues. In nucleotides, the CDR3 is TGTGCCAGCAGCGTAGTCGCGGGGGGGCAAGGGGCCGGGGAGCTGTTTTTT. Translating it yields CASSVVAGGQGAGELFF.

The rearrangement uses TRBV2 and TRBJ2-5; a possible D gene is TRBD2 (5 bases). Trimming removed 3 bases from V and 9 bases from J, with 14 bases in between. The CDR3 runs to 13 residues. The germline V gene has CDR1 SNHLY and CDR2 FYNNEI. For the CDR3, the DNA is TGTGCCAGCAGTGATCAAGGACTTCCCTCCCAGTACTTC. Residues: CASSDQGLPSQYF.

DNA for the CDR3: TGCGCCAGCAGCCCACAGGGAGTAAAGGAGACCCAGTACTTC. This gives the protein CASSPQGVKETQYF. This sequence joins TRBV4-1 and TRBJ2-5; a weak D match, TRBD1 (6 bases). The CDR3 consists of 14 residues. Trimming left V 4 bases short and J 5 bases short, with 14 bases between. The germline V gene has CDR1 MGHRA and CDR2 YSYEKL.

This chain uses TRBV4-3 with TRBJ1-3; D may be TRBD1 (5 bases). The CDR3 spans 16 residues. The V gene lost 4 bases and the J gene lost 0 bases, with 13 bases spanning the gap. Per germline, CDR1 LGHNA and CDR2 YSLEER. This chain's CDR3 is CASSLVQASSGNTIYF. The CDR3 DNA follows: TGCGCCAGCAGCCTAGTACAGGCCAGCTCTGGAAACACCATATATTTT.

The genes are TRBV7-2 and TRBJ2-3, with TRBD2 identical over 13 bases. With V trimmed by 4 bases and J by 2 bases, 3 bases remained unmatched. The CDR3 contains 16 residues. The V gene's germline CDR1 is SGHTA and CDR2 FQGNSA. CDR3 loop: CASSSGTSGVTDTQYF. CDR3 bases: TGTGCCAGCAGCTCCGGGACTAGCGGGGTCACAGATACGCAGTATTTT.

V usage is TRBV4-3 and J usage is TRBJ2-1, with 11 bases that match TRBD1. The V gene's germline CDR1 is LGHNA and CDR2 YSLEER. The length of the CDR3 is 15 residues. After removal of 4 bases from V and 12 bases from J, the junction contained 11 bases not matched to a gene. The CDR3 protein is CASSPGQGATWGQFF. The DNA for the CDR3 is TGCGCCAGCAGCCCCGGACAGGGGGCTACATGGGGGCAGTTCTTC.

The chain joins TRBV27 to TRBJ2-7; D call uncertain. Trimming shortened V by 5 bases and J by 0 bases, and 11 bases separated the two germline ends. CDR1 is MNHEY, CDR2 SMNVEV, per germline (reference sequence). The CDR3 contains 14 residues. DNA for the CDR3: TGTGCCAGCAGTGGGTCGACAACCTCCTACGAGCAGTACTTC. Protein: CASSGSTTSYEQYF.

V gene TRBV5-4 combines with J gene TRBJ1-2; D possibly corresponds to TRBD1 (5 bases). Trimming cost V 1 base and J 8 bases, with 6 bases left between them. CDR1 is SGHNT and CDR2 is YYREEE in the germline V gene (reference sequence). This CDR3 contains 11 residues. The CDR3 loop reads CASSLNRGYTF. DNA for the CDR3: TGTGCCAGCAGCTTGAACAGGGGCTACACCTTC.

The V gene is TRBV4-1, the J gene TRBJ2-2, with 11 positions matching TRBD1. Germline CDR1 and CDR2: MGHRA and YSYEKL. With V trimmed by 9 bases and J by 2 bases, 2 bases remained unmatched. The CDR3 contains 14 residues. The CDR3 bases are TGCGCCAGTGGACAGGGGGCTAACACCGGGGAGCTGTTTTTT. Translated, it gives CASGQGANTGELFF.

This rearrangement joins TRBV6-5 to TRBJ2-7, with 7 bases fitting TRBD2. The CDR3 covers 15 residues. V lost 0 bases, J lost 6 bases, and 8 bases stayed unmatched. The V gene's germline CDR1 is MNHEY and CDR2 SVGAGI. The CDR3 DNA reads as TGTGCCAGCAGTTACTCGCGATGGCGGGGGAGCGAGCAGTACTTC. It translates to CASSYSRWRGSEQYF.

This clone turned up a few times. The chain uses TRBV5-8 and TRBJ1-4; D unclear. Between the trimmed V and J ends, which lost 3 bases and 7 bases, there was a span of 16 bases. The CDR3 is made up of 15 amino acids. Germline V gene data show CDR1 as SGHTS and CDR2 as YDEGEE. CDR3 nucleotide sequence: TGTGCCAGCAGCTCCGGACGGAGGCCCAGTGAAAAACTGTTTTTT. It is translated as CASSSGRRPSEKLFF.

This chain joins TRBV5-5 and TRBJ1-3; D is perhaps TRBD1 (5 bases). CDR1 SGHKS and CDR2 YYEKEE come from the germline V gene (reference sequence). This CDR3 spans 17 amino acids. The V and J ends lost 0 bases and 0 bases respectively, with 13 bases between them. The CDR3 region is CASSLVTYGGSGNTIYF. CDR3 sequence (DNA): TGTGCCAGCAGCTTGGTAACCTACGGGGGCTCTGGAAACACCATATATTTT.

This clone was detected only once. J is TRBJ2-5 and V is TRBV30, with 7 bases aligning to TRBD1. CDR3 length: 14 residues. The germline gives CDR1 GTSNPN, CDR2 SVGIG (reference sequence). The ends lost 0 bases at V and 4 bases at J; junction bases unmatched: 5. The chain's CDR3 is CAWSVLRQGETQYF. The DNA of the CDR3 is TGTGCCTGGAGTGTACTAAGACAGGGAGAGACCCAGTACTTC. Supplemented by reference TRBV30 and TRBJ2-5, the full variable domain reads SQTIHQWPATLVQPVGSPLSLECTVEGTSNPNLYWYRQAAGRGLQLLFYSVGIGQISSEVPQNLSASRPQDRQFILSSKKLLLSDSGFYLCAWSVLRQGETQYFGPGTRLLVL.

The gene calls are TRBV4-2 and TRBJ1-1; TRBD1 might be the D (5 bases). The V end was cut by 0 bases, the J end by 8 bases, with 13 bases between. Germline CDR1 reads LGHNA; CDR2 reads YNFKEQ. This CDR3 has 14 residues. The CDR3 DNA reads TGTGCCAGCAGCCAAGATCCTCAGGGTCCCGAAGCTTTCTTT. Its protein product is CASSQDPQGPEAFF.

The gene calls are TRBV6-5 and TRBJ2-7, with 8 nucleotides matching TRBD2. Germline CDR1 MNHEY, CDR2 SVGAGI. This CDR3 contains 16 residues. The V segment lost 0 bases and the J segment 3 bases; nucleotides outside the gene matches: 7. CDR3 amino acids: CASSYSSPGGLYEQYF. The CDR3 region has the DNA TGTGCCAGCAGTTACTCGTCCCCGGGGGGGCTCTACGAGCAGTACTTC.

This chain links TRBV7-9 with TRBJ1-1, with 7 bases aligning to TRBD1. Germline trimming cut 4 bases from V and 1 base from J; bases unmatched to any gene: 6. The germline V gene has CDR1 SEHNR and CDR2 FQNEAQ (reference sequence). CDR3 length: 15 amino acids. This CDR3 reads CASSSQGVWNTEAFF. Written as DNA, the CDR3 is TGTGCCAGCAGCTCGCAGGGGGTTTGGAACACTGAAGCTTTCTTT.

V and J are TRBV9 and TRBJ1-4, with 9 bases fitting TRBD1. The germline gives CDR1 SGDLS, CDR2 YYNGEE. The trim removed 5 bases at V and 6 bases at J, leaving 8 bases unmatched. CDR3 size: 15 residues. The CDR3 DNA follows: TGTGCCAGCAGTCCTCCTCGGACAGGGGATGAAAAACTGTTTTTT. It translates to CASSPPRTGDEKLFF.

CDR3 sequence: CASSGSGTGHREQYF. The CDR3 nucleotides are TGTGCCAGCAGTGGATCCGGGACAGGGCATCGTGAGCAGTACTTC. This chain joins TRBV6-1 and TRBJ2-7; 9 nucleotides line up with TRBD1. This CDR3 region has 15 residues. V lost 4 bases to trimming and J lost 7 bases; unmatched junction nucleotides: 11. The germline gives CDR1 MNHNS, CDR2 SASEGT.

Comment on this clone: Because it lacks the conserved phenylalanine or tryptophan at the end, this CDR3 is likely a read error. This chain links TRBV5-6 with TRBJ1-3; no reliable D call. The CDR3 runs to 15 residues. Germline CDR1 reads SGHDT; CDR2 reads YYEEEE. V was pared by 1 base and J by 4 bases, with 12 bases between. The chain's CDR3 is CASSLNTESGNTIYL. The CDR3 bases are TGTGCCAGCAGCTTGAACACAGAATCGGGAAACACCATATATCTT.

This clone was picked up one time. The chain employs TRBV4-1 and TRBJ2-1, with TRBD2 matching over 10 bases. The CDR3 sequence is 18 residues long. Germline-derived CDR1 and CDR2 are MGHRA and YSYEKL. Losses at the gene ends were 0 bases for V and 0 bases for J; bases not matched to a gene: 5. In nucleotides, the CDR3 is TGCGCCAGCAGCCAAGACCTAGCGGGGGTGCCCTCCTACAATGAGCAGTTCTTC. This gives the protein CASSQDLAGVPSYNEQFF.

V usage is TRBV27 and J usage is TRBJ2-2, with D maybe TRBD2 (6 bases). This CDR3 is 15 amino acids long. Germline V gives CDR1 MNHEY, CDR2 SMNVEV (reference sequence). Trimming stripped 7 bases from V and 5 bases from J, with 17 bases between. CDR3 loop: CASTLGRGFTGELFF. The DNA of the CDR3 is TGTGCCAGCACCCTAGGGCGGGGTTTTACCGGGGAGCTGTTTTTT.